The 2 T cell receptor beta chains below all came from one sample that was sequenced in a study of T cell clones after liver transplantation. Repertoires were generated with immunoSEQ multiplex PCR, while TCRdb's copy carries only in-frame clones and drops some. Among tens of thousands of clones listed, 75% to 90% were seen once. Sequencing used CD4+ T cells from blood, obtained at the 22-month timepoint. Receptor source: a human patient who received a liver transplant. Some T cells here may be from the graft donor.

This rearrangement joins TRBV5-1 to TRBJ1-1; 7 positions agree with TRBD1. The CDR3 is 14 amino acids. With 3 bases clipped from V and 0 bases from J, the junction kept 2 bases outside the gene matches. Germline V lookup: CDR1 SGHRS, CDR2 YFSETQ. The CDR3 protein is CASSSGQLNTEAFF. The CDR3, as DNA: TGCGCCAGCAGCTCGGGACAGCTGAACACTGAAGCTTTCTTT.

The chain has TRBV7-9 and TRBJ2-7; 7 nucleotides line up with TRBD1. The V gene's germline CDR1 is SEHNR and CDR2 FQNEAQ (reference sequence). Trimming took 7 bases from V and 2 from J; bases not matched to a gene: 8. The CDR3 is 14 residues long. DNA for the CDR3: TGTGCCAGCAACTTCTTTGACAGGGCCTACGAGCAGTACTTC. It yields the protein CASNFFDRAYEQYF.